The 2 T cell receptor beta chains below come from one sample, sequenced in a study of TIL therapy for anti-PD-1-resistant metastatic lung cancer. Indicated time point: pre-treatment sample, taken before nivolumab and TIL therapy. Most excised metastases sampled were pleural nodules or supraclavicular lymph nodes. This was the immunoSEQ v3 assay. Sequencing was performed with immunoSEQ multiplex PCR; in TCRdb, only in-frame clones are kept and a portion is missing. The table has about 26,000 clones, roughly three fifths seen once. This specimen was tumor tissue, taken at baseline. These receptors came from a woman between 30 and 80 years old with non-small cell lung cancer.

This chain connects TRBV2 to TRBJ1-1; D is uncertain. Trimming cost V 2 bases and J 4 bases, with 11 bases left between them. The CDR3 has 14 amino acids. The germline gives CDR1 SNHLY, CDR2 FYNNEI. This chain's CDR3 is CASSESAGFTEAFF. CDR3 DNA sequence: TGTGCCAGCAGTGAATCGGCGGGTTTCACTGAAGCTTTCTTT.

This chain joins TRBV5-5 and TRBJ1-1; D gene ambiguous. CDR1 and CDR2 (germline): SGHKS, YYEKEE (reference sequence). The CDR3 is made up of 14 amino acids. Deletions cut 1 base from V and 0 bases from J, with 7 bases between. Here the CDR3 reads CASSLYQMNTEAFF. Here the CDR3 DNA reads TGTGCCAGCAGCTTGTATCAGATGAACACTGAAGCTTTCTTT. Together with reference TRBV5-5 and TRBJ1-1, the CDR3 gives the full variable domain: DAGVTQSPTHLIKTRGQQVTLRCSPISGHKSVSWYQQVLGQGPQFIFQYYEKEERGRGNFPDRFSARQFPNYSSELNVNALLLGDSALYLCASSLYQMNTEAFFGQGTRLTVV.